This TCR beta chain was captured in a study of T cells in Graves' hyperthyroidism and ophthalmopathy. The source material, RNA transcripts, was used to amplify TCR beta CDR3 regions. The HTBI primer set drove a first-round RT-PCR of the TCR CDR3. TCRdb processed the multiplex PCR reads anew with MiXCR; each CDR3 protein has one entry. This repertoire shows about 610,000 distinct CDR3 sequences, roughly 14% found once; its top ten account for about 4.5%. This clonotype has at least ten counts. Germline values: CDR1 MNHEY, CDR2 SVGAGI. The CDR3 consists of 15 residues. The V and J ends lost 1 base and 0 bases respectively, with 6 bases between them.

Material: blood. The chain couples TRBV6-5 to TRBJ2-2; D remains unclear. This clonotype originated in a woman between 40 and 50 years old with Graves' ophthalmopathy. CDR3 sequence (DNA): TGTGCCAGCAGTTACTACCACCCGAACACCGGGGAGCTGTTTTTT. Translation gives CASSYYHPNTGELFF.